Described below is a single T cell receptor beta chain sequence and its context. The entry originates in a study of shared T cell receptors in the human thymus. V was pared by 5 bases and J by 0 bases, with 13 bases of the junction left unmatched. The CDR3 is 18 residues long. Germline lookup yields CDR1 SGHTA and CDR2 FQGNSA. TCRdb's copy holds only in-frame clones and misses some; the assay was immunoSEQ multiplex PCR. The repertoire holds about 730,000 clones, with 75% to 90% as singletons. These sequences were also reported in another study, on human thymus T cells. From that second work: Resections obtained during corrective heart surgery supplied the thymus tissue. Gene usage for V and J segments appeared biased in thymic and blood repertoires. Related reports documented highly overlapping thymic repertoires among unrelated individuals.

The sequencing input was thymocytes. The chain joins TRBV7-2 to TRBJ1-1, with 9 nucleotides matching TRBD1. The source of this sequence is a girl in the first two years of life with a congenital heart defect. CDR3 protein: CASSKSGSGQGLNTEAFF. CDR3 bases: TGTGCCAGCAGCAAAAGCGGATCGGGACAGGGCTTGAACACTGAAGCTTTCTTT.